Below, 27 T cell receptor beta chains from the same sample are listed, as sequenced in a study of T cells in tuberculosis. Assay used: immunoSEQ multiplex PCR; TCRdb lists only in-frame clones, some missing. The sample holds over 40,000 clones, approximately 95% seen once. The material sequenced was PBMCs. These receptors all come from a donor between 5 and 29 years old with latent tuberculosis or without tuberculosis infection.

This chain's CDR3 is CASSENPGGADYGYTF. DNA of the CDR3: TGTGCCAGCAGTGAAAACCCAGGGGGCGCAGACTATGGCTACACCTTC. The V call is TRBV6-1, the J call TRBJ1-2, with TRBD1 matching over 8 bases. J was trimmed by 3 bases and V by 2 bases; bases with no gene match: 8. The CDR3 consists of 16 residues. Germline assignment: CDR1 MNHNS and CDR2 SASEGT.

The chain recombines TRBV27 with TRBJ1-2; TRBD1 agrees at 9 bases. V was clipped by 6 bases and J by 0 bases; unmatched bases: 2. This CDR3 region has 14 residues. Germline-derived CDR1 and CDR2 are MNHEY and SMNVEV (reference sequence). The CDR3 protein is CASRQGAANYGYTF. The CDR3 nucleotides are TGTGCCAGCAGACAGGGGGCAGCTAACTATGGCTACACCTTC.

The genes are TRBV29-1 and TRBJ2-7; a weak D match, TRBD2 (5 bases). Between the trimmed V and J ends, which lost 6 bases and 7 bases, there was a span of 13 bases. Germline loops: CDR1 SQVTM, CDR2 ANQGSEA. This CDR3 is 11 amino acids long. This CDR3 reads CSVRVYGEQYF. The CDR3 coding sequence is TGCAGCGTGAGGGTTTACGGAGAGCAGTACTTC.

This clone was picked up a small number of times. V is TRBV18 and J is TRBJ1-2, with D unresolved. Germline lookup yields CDR1 KGHSH and CDR2 LQKENI. V was cut by 3 bases and J by 4 bases, with 15 bases left in between. The CDR3 covers 15 residues. The CDR3 DNA follows: TGTGCCAGCTCACCTACCGGGGTGTCTGGCTATGGCTACACCTTC. This translates into CASSPTGVSGYGYTF. The complete variable domain, with remaining parts taken from reference TRBV18 and TRBJ1-2, reads NAGVMQNPRHLVRRRGQEARLRCSPMKGHSHVYWYRQLPEEGLKFMVYLQKENIIDESGMPKERFSAEFPKEGPSILRIQQVVRGDSAAYFCASSPTGVSGYGYTFGSGTRLTVV.

This chain connects TRBV18 to TRBJ2-7; maybe TRBD2 (5 bases). The CDR3 length is 15 residues. Germline V gene lookup returns CDR1 KGHSH and CDR2 LQKENI. V lost 1 base and J lost 7, with 17 bases in between. As DNA, the CDR3 is TGTGCCAGCTCACCACTTTTGGACTCAACGGGGGAGCAGTACTTC. Translated: CASSPLLDSTGEQYF.

The CDR3 nucleotides read TGTGCCAGCAGCTTGGGGTTTGGGACAAGCAACTATGGCTACACCTTC. Protein product: CASSLGFGTSNYGYTF. The gene calls are TRBV5-8 and TRBJ1-2; maybe TRBD1 (6 bases). V was pared by 0 bases and J by 2 bases, with 14 bases between. Germline-derived CDR1 and CDR2 are SGHTS and YDEGEE. This CDR3 has 16 residues.

This sequence joins TRBV5-1 and TRBJ1-1; no firm D call. This CDR3 is 11 amino acids long. V dropped 6 bases and J dropped 1 base, with 4 bases sitting between them. Germline CDR1 reads SGHRS; CDR2 reads YFSETQ. The CDR3 spells CASTGNTEAFF. The DNA of the CDR3 is TGCGCCAGCACGGGGAACACTGAAGCTTTCTTT.

The genes are TRBV5-1 and TRBJ1-4; possible D gene TRBD1, 5 bases. The germline V gene encodes CDR1 SGHRS and CDR2 YFSETQ. The CDR3 is made up of 13 amino acids. V lost 4 bases and J lost 4, with 8 bases in between. The CDR3 here is CASSQGFNEKLFF. The CDR3 coding sequence is TGCGCCAGCAGCCAGGGATTTAATGAAAAACTGTTTTTT.

The chain joins TRBV19 to TRBJ2-7, with 9 bases that match TRBD1. This CDR3 region has 14 residues. V gave up 7 bases and J gave up 2 bases; unmatched junction bases: 6. Germline values: CDR1 LNHDA, CDR2 SQIVND (reference sequence). This chain's CDR3 is CASTPGQGTYEQYF. CDR3 nucleotides: TGTGCCAGTACCCCAGGACAGGGGACCTACGAGCAGTACTTC.

This chain joins TRBV6-6 and TRBJ1-2, with 9 bases fitting TRBD1. Germline CDR1 MNHNY, CDR2 SVGAGI (reference sequence). The CDR3 loop spans 15 amino acids. The V gene end was trimmed by 8 bases and the J gene end by 0 bases; junction bases not matched to a gene: 7. For the CDR3, the DNA is TGTGCCAGCCAAAGGACAGGGGAAGCTAACTATGGCTACACCTTC. It yields the protein CASQRTGEANYGYTF.

This CDR3 is CSVVVQGADTQYF. As DNA, the CDR3 is TGCAGCGTTGTTGTGCAGGGGGCAGATACGCAGTATTTT. This sequence joins TRBV29-1 and TRBJ2-3; TRBD1 aligns across 7 bases. This CDR3 spans 13 amino acids. Germline V gene sequence: CDR1 SQVTM, CDR2 ANQGSEA. V trimming: 4 bases; J trimming: 4 bases; junction bases outside the gene matches: 5.

The J gene is TRBJ1-5, the V gene TRBV30; D not certain. The CDR3 is 18 amino acids. V was trimmed by 2 bases and J by 2 bases, leaving 22 bases between them. Germline CDR1 reads GTSNPN; CDR2 reads SVGIG (reference sequence). The CDR3 DNA reads TGTGCCTGGAGTCCGACCGGGAGCACCATTCTGGGCAATCAGCCCCAGCATTTT. Translating gives CAWSPTGSTILGNQPQHF.

The chain recombines TRBV29-1 with TRBJ2-7; TRBD1 matches 9 bases. Unmatched junction bases numbered 8, after V lost 7 bases and J lost 1 base. The CDR3 is 14 residues long. The germline gives CDR1 SQVTM, CDR2 ANQGSEA. This CDR3 reads CSAAPGQGSYEQYF. The CDR3 DNA is TGCAGCGCAGCTCCGGGACAGGGTTCCTACGAGCAGTACTTC.

The V and J genes are TRBV18 and TRBJ2-6; D is possibly TRBD1 (6 bases). The CDR3 is 19 amino acids. Germline CDR1 reads KGHSH; CDR2 reads LQKENI. V was trimmed by 0 bases and J by 4 bases, leaving 19 bases between them. The DNA of the CDR3 is TGTGCCAGCTCACCACCGGGGCCAGGGGTACCACCCGGGGCCAACGTCCTGACTTTC. Its translation: CASSPPGPGVPPGANVLTF.

This sequence joins TRBV29-1 and TRBJ1-2; 7 bases are a match to TRBD1. Germline V CDR1 and CDR2: SQVTM, ANQGSEA. This CDR3 spans 13 amino acids. After removal of 7 bases from V and 6 bases from J, the junction contained 11 bases not matched to a gene. The CDR3 sequence: CSAITGDLDGYTF. The CDR3, as DNA: TGCAGCGCCATAACAGGGGATTTGGATGGCTACACCTTC.

V and J are TRBV10-2 and TRBJ1-5, with 7 bases lining up with TRBD1. The CDR3 has 15 residues. V dropped 9 bases and J dropped 7; count of bases not matched to a gene: 15. The V gene's germline CDR1 is WSHSY and CDR2 SAAADI. Here the CDR3 reads CASANSQGGGQPQHF. The CDR3 DNA follows: TGCGCCAGTGCGAACTCCCAGGGGGGCGGCCAGCCCCAGCATTTT.

The V and J genes are TRBV19 and TRBJ2-3; 9 nucleotides match TRBD1. V lost 6 bases, J lost 3 bases, and 10 bases stayed unmatched. The CDR3 length is 16 residues. In germline, CDR1 is LNHDA, CDR2 SQIVND (reference sequence). In DNA form, the CDR3 reads TGTGCCAGTAGAATGATGGACAGGGGAGGGACAGATACGCAGTATTTT. Protein: CASRMMDRGGTDTQYF.

This clone was seen once. The chain joins TRBV19 to TRBJ1-5, with TRBD1 as a possible D gene (5 bases). Trimming removed 7 bases at V and 2 bases at J, with 12 bases between. Germline V gene lookup returns CDR1 LNHDA and CDR2 SQIVND (reference sequence). This CDR3 is built from 14 residues. The CDR3 spells CASNGGWGNQPQHF. The CDR3 DNA reads TGTGCCAGTAATGGGGGGTGGGGCAATCAGCCCCAGCATTTT.

The gene calls are TRBV7-8 and TRBJ2-7; 10 bases are a match to TRBD1. The CDR3 runs to 15 residues. Germline CDR1 SGHVS, CDR2 FQNEAQ. J gave up 5 bases and V 3 bases, and 7 bases lay outside the gene matches. CDR3 DNA: TGTGCCAGCAGCTTGGAGGGACAGGGGTTCCACGAGCAGTACTTC. Encoded protein: CASSLEGQGFHEQYF.

V is TRBV5-1 and J is TRBJ1-2; D is possibly TRBD1 (5 bases). The germline V and J ends were trimmed by 4 bases and 4 bases, with 17 bases remaining between them. The CDR3 is 15 amino acids. CDR1 is SGHRS, CDR2 YFSETQ, per germline. The CDR3 DNA reads as TGCGCCAGCAGCCCGTCGGGGGTTCTTGCCTATGGCTACACCTTC. Translated, it gives CASSPSGVLAYGYTF. Using reference TRBV5-1 and TRBJ1-2 for the parts outside the CDR3, the full variable domain is KAGVTQTPRYLIKTRGQQVTLSCSPISGHRSVSWYQQTPGQGLQFLFEYFSETQRNKGNFPGRFSGRQFSNSRSEMNVSTLELGDSALYLCASSPSGVLAYGYTFGSGTRLTVV.

The chain recombines TRBV25-1 with TRBJ2-7; 9 bases are shared with TRBD1. Germline trimming cut 4 bases from V and 6 bases from J; bases unmatched to any gene: 7. Germline CDR1 and CDR2: MGHDK and SYGVNS. CDR3 size: 14 residues. Here the CDR3 reads CASSGRDRETEQYF. The DNA of the CDR3 is TGTGCCAGCAGTGGCCGGGACAGGGAGACCGAGCAGTACTTC.

The rearrangement joins TRBV30 to TRBJ1-2; a weak D match, TRBD1 (5 bases). Germline lookup yields CDR1 GTSNPN and CDR2 SVGIG (reference sequence). This CDR3 spans 13 amino acids. The V gene lost 1 base and the J gene lost 4 bases, with 10 bases spanning the gap. The CDR3 region is CAWSAGSGYGYTF. The DNA of the CDR3 is TGTGCCTGGAGTGCAGGGTCGGGCTATGGCTACACCTTC. Looking up the rest from reference TRBV30 and TRBJ1-2 gives the full variable domain: SQTIHQWPATLVQPVGSPLSLECTVEGTSNPNLYWYRQAAGRGLQLLFYSVGIGQISSEVPQNLSASRPQDRQFILSSKKLLLSDSGFYLCAWSAGSGYGYTFGSGTRLTVV.

The rearrangement links TRBV7-4 to TRBJ1-2; 8 bases are a match to TRBD1. Germline V gene lookup returns CDR1 SGHVT and CDR2 SQSDAQ. V was clipped by 11 bases and J by 5 bases; unmatched bases: 10. This CDR3 has 13 amino acids. As DNA, the CDR3 is TGTGCCGGACTTAGACAGGGGCCTTATGGCTACACCTTC. Residues: CAGLRQGPYGYTF.

The CDR3 sequence: CAWSPGTLGNTIYF. The DNA of the CDR3 is TGTGCCTGGAGTCCCGGGACTCTTGGAAACACCATATATTTT. The chain joins TRBV30 to TRBJ1-3; weak D call: TRBD1 (5 bases). The CDR3 length is 14 residues. V was clipped by 2 bases and J by 3 bases, with 11 bases between them. Germline CDR1 is GTSNPN and CDR2 is SVGIG (reference sequence).

The chain couples TRBV19 to TRBJ2-7, with 8 bases aligning to TRBD2. J gave up 2 bases and V 1 base, and 4 bases lay outside the gene matches. The CDR3 covers 15 residues. Germline CDR1 and CDR2: LNHDA and SQIVND (reference sequence). Here the CDR3 DNA reads TGTGCCAGTAGTATAGGTAGCGGGGAGACCTACGAGCAGTACTTC. It yields the protein CASSIGSGETYEQYF.

The genes are TRBV18 and TRBJ1-6, with 9 nucleotides matching TRBD1. After removal of 1 base from V and 8 bases from J, the junction contained 9 bases not matched to a gene. The CDR3 sequence is 17 residues long. The V gene's germline CDR1 is KGHSH and CDR2 LQKENI. This CDR3 is CASSPRSRDRGYSPLHF. The CDR3 region has the DNA TGTGCCAGCTCACCACGCTCCCGAGACAGGGGGTATTCACCCCTCCACTTT.

Comment on this clone: An end of the junction does not agree with germline; a read error may underlie this. In DNA, the CDR3 is TGTGCCTGGATCCATTCTACCCAGGGGGAAAGAGACTTC. Amino acid sequence: CAWIHSTQGERDF. This rearrangement joins TRBV30 to TRBJ1-2; TRBD1 matches 7 bases. Germline assignment: CDR1 GTSNPN and CDR2 SVGIG (reference sequence). This CDR3 comprises 13 residues.